This T cell receptor (beta chain) was observed in a study of shared clonotypes between healthy human individuals (TCRdb year 2020). General notes on the study: The cohort included three men and a couple of women between 18 and 49 years of age. To estimate repertoire size and how much clonotype sharing occurs between individuals, the study deeply sequenced the blood TCR repertoires of roughly 5 healthy adults. Each donor's leukapheresis produced roughly between roughly 0.94 and 9.5 billion PBMCs. For each donor, CD4 naive and CD4 memory were each run on three plates, CD8 naive on two plates, and CD8 memory on one plate. To increase sequencing depth and limit assay-specific biases, different laboratories used diverse techniques to prepare libraries and sequence TCR repertoires. Findings and caveats that apply to the study as a whole: Clonotypes shared by all four sorted-subset donors showed higher generation probabilities than non-shared clonotypes. The genetic and exposure-history diversity represented was limited by the small number of donors. When a few donors were compared, the shared fraction of clonotypes was about 5.2% for naive CD4, approximately 3.3% for naive CD8, 2.3% for memory CD4, and around 0.37% for memory CD8. Incomplete sequencing was indicated by rarefaction of sorted-subset datasets, despite the large sequencing depth. Based on pairwise subsampling, the degree of clonotype sharing among donors was expected to be affected by sequencing depth. Larger estimated clonotype richness was generally found for naive subsets than for memory subsets. Only blood was sampled, and tissue TCR repertoires likely differ from those in blood.

About this clone itself: Its target antigen remains unknown. Base-call qualities are not available, and no considerably larger clone is one nucleotide away.

Using the deep immunoSEQ assay, TCR CDR3 regions were amplified from genomic DNA by multiplex PCR. Extracted genomic DNA from each cell subset was spread evenly across all wells of several immunoSEQ 96-well plates, with each plate serving as a replicate. For sorted subsets, about 210 ng of genomic DNA, equivalent to some 30,000 T cell genomes, went into each replicate PCR. Purified libraries were measured with a Qubit 3.0 fluorometer, size-checked on a Bioanalyzer 2100, and measured again with the KAPA Library Quantification kit. Each immunoSEQ 96-well plate was sequenced on its own single-read 150-cycle Illumina NextSeq 550 flow cell. The original pipeline was this. Because the immunoSEQ output held only junctional sequences and lacked quality scores, the filtering could not match the filtering applied to full-length reads. To assign V/J genes and CDR3, sequences were annotated using PyIR, a Python wrapper for IgBLAST v1.9, with IMGT germline references. Reads were removed for weak V/J assignments (E-value above 1e-6), missing CDR3, stop codons, out-of-frame junctions, or ambiguous translated residues. A V3J clonotype was defined by an identical inferred V gene, J gene, and CDR3 amino acid sequence. The percentage overlap between two repertoires was calculated by dividing the number of shared unique clonotypes by the size of the smaller repertoire. RTK rarefaction, the Chao1 estimator, and Recon v2.1 estimates of unobserved clonotypes were used to assess repertoire richness. For all TCRbeta clonotypes obtained by the gDNA method from a few donors, generation probabilities were computed with OLGA. Imported from immuneACCESS, the table was reduced by TCRdb to in-frame sequences with V and J called. These copies leave out some clones; in studies compared against another copy, an unresolved V gene accounts for under half, and the cause of the remainder is not known. D and trimming come from the DNA, and the V and J calls and clone size come from that table. The sample data list 2.5 million or so clones, and roughly nine tenths of these were observed just once. 0.13% to 0.15% of the sample goes to the ten largest clones.

Healthy HIV-negative adults with no recently reported acute infections or vaccinations were included as donors. Only Caucasian adults living in Nashville, Tennessee, USA were represented among the donors. CD4+ T cells were enriched by magnetic negative selection, after which naive cells were positively selected on CD45RA and the negative fraction was taken as the memory subset. Blood was obtained by leukapheresis, after which PBMCs were separated by Ficoll-Histopaque density gradient centrifugation and cryopreserved in liquid nitrogen vapor phase. Analytical flow cytometry was used to check the purity and quantity of every magnetically sorted T cell population. Genomic DNA was isolated from each sorted fraction and quantified by UV absorbance on a Nanodrop 2000c. V loses 0 bases of germline sequence and J loses 1 base, and the interval between the two ends is 17 bases. From cysteine to phenylalanine, the CDR3 is 18 amino acids long. Of the read, only the CDR3 DNA is kept; its 54 bases are in frame from base 1. In the germline V gene, CDR1 corresponds to SGHRS and CDR2 to YFSETQ.

The sequence was obtained from a man aged 18-30 years in good health. The sequence is built from TRBV5-1 and TRBJ2-4; the D gene is tentatively TRBD1 or TRBD2, each matching 6 bases. The sequenced material came from naive CD4+ T cells sorted from blood. The cell subset or site label of this sample denotes: CD45RA+ positively selected. The bases read TGCGCCAGCAGCTTGGGGGCGGCAGGGGAGGAGGCCAAAAACATTCAGTACTTC. Its amino acids are CASSLGAAGEEAKNIQYF.